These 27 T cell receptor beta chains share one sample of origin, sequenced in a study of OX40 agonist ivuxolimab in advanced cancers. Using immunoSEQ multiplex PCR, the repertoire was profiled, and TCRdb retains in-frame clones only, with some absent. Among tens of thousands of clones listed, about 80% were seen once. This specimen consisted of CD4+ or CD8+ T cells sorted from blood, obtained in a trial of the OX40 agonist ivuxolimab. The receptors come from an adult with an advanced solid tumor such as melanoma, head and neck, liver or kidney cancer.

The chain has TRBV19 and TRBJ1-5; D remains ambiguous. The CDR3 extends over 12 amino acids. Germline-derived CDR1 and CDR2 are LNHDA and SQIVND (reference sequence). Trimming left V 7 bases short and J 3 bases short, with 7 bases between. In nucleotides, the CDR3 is TGTGCCAGTAACTTCTTCAATCAGCCCCAGCATTTT. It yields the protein CASNFFNQPQHF.

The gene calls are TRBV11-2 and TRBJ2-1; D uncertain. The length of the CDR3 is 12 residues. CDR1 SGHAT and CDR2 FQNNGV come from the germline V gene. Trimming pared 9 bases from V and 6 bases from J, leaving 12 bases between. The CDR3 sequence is CARNEAGNEQFF. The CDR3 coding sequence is TGTGCCAGAAACGAGGCAGGCAATGAGCAGTTCTTC.

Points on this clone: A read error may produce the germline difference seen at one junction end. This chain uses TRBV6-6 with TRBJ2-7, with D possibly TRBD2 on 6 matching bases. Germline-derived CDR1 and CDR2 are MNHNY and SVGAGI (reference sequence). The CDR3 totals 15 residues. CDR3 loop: CASKASEGTSSEQYF. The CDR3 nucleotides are TGTGCCAGCAAAGCTTCGGAGGGAACGTCCTCCGAGCAGTACTTC.

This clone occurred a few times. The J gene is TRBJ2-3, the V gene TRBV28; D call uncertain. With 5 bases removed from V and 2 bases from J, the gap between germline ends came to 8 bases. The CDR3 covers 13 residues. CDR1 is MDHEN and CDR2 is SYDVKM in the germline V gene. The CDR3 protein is CASSQTDTDTQYF. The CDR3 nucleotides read TGTGCCAGCAGTCAAACCGACACAGATACGCAGTATTTT.

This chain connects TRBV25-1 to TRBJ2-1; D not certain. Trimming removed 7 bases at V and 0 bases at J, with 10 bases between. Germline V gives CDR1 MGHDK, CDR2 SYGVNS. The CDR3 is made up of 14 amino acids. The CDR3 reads CASTEAGSYNEQFF. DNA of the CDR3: TGTGCCAGCACCGAAGCAGGCTCCTACAATGAGCAGTTCTTC.

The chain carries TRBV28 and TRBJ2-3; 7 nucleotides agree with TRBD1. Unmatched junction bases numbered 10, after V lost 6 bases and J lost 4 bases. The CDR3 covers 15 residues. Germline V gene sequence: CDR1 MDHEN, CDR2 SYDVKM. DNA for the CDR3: TGTGCCAGCAGGGCCTCGGGGACAGACGCAGATACGCAGTATTTT. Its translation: CASRASGTDADTQYF.

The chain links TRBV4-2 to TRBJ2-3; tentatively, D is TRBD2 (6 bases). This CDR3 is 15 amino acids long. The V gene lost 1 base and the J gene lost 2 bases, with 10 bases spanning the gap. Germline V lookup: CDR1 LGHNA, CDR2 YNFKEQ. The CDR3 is CASSQGGGITDTQYF. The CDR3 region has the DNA TGTGCCAGCAGCCAAGGAGGCGGGATCACAGATACGCAGTATTTT.

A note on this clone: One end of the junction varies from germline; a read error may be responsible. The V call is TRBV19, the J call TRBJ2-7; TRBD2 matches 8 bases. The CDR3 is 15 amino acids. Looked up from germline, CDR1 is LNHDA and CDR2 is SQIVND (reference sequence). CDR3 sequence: CASSIVGRASHEQYF. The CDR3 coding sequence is TGTGCCAGTAGTATAGTCGGGAGGGCCTCCCACGAGCAGTACTTC.

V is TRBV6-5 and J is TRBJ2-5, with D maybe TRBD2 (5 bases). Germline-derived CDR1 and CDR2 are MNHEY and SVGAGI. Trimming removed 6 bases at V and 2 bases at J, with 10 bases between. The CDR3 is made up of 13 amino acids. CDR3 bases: TGTGCCAGCAGGAGGACTGGGCAAGAGACCCAGTACTTC. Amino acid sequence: CASRRTGQETQYF.

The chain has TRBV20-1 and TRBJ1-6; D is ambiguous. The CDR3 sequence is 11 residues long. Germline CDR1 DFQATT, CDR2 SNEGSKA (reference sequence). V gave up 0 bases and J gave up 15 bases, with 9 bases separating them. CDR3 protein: CSARDGPVLHF. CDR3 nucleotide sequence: TGCAGTGCTAGAGATGGGCCCGTCCTCCACTTT.

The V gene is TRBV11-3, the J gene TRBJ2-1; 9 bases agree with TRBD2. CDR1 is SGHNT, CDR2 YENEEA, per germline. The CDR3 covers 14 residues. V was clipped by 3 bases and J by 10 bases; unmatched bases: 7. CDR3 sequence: CASSLISGRDEQFF. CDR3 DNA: TGTGCCAGCAGCTTGATTAGCGGGAGAGACGAGCAGTTCTTC. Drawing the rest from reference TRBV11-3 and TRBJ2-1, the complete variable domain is EAGVVQSPRYKIIEKKQPVAFWCNPISGHNTLYWYLQNLGQGPELLIRYENEEAVDDSQLPKDRFSAERLKGVDSTLKIQPAELGDSAVYLCASSLISGRDEQFFGPGTRLTVL.

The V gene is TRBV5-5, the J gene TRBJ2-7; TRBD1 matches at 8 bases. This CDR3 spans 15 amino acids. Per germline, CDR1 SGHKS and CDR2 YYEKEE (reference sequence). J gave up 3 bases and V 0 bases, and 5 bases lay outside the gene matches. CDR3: CASSLGDRSVYEQYF. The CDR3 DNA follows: TGTGCCAGCAGCTTGGGGGACAGGAGTGTCTACGAGCAGTACTTC. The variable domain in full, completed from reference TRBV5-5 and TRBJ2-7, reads DAGVTQSPTHLIKTRGQQVTLRCSPISGHKSVSWYQQVLGQGPQFIFQYYEKEERGRGNFPDRFSARQFPNYSSELNVNALLLGDSALYLCASSLGDRSVYEQYFGPGTRLTVT.

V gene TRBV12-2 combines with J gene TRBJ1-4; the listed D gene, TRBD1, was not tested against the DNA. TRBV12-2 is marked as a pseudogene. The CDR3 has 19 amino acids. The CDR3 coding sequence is TGTGCAAGTCGCTTAAATATCCGGGACAGGAGTGCAACTAATGAAAAACTGTTTTTT. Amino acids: CASRLNIRDRSATNEKLFF.

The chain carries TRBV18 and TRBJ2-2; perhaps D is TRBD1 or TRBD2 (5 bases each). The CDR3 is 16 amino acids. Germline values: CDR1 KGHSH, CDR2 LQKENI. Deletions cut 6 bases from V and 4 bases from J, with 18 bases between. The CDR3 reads CASSGLRGASTGELFF. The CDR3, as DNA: TGTGCCAGCTCGGGGCTTCGGGGCGCAAGCACCGGGGAGCTGTTTTTT.

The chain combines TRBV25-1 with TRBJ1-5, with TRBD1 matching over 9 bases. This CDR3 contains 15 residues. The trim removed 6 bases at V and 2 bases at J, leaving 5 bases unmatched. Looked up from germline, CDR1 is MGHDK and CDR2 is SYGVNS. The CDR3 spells CASREQGAGNQPQHF. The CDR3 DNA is TGTGCCAGCAGGGAACAGGGGGCTGGCAATCAGCCCCAGCATTTT.

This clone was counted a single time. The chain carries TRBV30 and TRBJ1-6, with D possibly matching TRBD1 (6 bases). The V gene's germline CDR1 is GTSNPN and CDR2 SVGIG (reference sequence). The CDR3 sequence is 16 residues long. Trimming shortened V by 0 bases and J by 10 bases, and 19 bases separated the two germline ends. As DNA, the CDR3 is TGTGCCTGGAGTGTACGGCAGGGGAGGGGAAACTCACCCCTCCACTTT. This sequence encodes CAWSVRQGRGNSPLHF.

In DNA, the CDR3 is TGTGCCAGCAGTGAAATCCTGGCGGCGGATGGCTACACCTTC. Translation gives CASSEILAADGYTF. The gene calls are TRBV25-1 and TRBJ1-2; D uncertain. This CDR3 has 14 residues. The germline V gene has CDR1 MGHDK and CDR2 SYGVNS. The germline V and J ends were trimmed by 2 bases and 6 bases, with 13 bases remaining between them.

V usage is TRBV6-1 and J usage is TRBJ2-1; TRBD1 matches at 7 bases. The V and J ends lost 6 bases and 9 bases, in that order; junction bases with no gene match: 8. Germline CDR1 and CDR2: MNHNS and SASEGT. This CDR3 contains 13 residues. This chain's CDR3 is CASRIGTVGEQFF. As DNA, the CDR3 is TGTGCCAGCAGGATTGGGACAGTCGGTGAGCAGTTCTTC.

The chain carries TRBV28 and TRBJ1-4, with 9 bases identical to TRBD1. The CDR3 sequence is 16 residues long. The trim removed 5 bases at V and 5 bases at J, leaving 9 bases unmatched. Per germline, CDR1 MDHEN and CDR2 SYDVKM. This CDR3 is CASSATHRGRNEKLFF. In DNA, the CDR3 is TGTGCCAGCAGTGCTACGCACAGGGGGCGGAATGAAAAACTGTTTTTT. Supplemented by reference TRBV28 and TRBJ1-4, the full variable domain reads DVKVTQSSRYLVKRTGEKVFLECVQDMDHENMFWYRQDPGLGLRLIYFSYDVKMKEKGDIPEGYSVSREKKERFSLILESASTNQTSMYLCASSATHRGRNEKLFFGSGTQLSVL.

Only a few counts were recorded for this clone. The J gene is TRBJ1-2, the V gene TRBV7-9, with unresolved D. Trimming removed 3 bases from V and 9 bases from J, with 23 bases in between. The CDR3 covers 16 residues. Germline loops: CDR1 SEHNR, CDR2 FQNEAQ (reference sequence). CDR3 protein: CASSLFLTLGPLSYTF. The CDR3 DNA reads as TGTGCCAGCAGCTTGTTCCTGACCCTGGGTCCTCTAAGCTACACCTTC.

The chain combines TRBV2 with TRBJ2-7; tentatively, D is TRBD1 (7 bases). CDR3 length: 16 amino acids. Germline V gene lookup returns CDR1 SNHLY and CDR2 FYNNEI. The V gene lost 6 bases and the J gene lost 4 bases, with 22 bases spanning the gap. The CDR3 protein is CASSAGQLFLLYEQYF. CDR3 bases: TGTGCCAGCAGCGCGGGACAGCTCTTCTTGCTTTACGAGCAGTACTTC.

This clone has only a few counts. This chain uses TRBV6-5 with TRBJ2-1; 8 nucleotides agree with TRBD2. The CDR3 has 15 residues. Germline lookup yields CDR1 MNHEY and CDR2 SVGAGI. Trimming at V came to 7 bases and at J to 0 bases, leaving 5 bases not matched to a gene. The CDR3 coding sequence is TGTGCCAGCAAAATCCTAGCGGGCTCCTACAATGAGCAGTTCTTC. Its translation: CASKILAGSYNEQFF.

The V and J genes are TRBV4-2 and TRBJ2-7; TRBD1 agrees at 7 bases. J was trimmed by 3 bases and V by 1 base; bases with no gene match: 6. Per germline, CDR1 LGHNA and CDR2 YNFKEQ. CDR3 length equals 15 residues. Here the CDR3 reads CASSQAPGGYYEQYF. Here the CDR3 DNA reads TGTGCCAGCAGCCAAGCCCCAGGGGGTTACTACGAGCAGTACTTC.

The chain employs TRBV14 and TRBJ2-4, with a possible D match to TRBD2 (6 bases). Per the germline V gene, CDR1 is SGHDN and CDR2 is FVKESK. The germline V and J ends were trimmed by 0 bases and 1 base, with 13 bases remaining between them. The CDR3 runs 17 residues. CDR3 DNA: TGTGCCAGCAGCCAAGATTCCGGCGGGACTGCCAAAAACATTCAGTACTTC. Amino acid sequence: CASSQDSGGTAKNIQYF.

CDR3 bases: TGTGCCAGCAGCTTGGGGATAGGGATCTTAACCGCCTACGAGCAGTACTTC. It translates to CASSLGIGILTAYEQYF. The chain recombines TRBV7-2 with TRBJ2-7; D gene unclear. This CDR3 is built from 17 residues. Germline-derived CDR1 and CDR2 are SGHTA and FQGNSA. V lost 3 bases, J lost 2 bases, and 20 bases lay in between. The full variable domain, completed using reference TRBV7-2 and TRBJ2-7, is GAGVSQSPSNKVTEKGKDVELRCDPISGHTALYWYRQSLGQGLEFLIYFQGNSAPDKSGLPSDRFSAERTGGSVSTLTIQRTQQEDSAVYLCASSLGIGILTAYEQYFGPGTRLTVT.

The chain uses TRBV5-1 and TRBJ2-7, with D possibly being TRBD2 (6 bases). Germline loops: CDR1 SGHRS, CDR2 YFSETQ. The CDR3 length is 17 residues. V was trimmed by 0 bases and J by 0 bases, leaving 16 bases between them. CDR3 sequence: CASSLARGTPGSYEQYF. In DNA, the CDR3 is TGCGCCAGCAGCTTGGCCCGGGGGACGCCGGGCTCCTACGAGCAGTACTTC.

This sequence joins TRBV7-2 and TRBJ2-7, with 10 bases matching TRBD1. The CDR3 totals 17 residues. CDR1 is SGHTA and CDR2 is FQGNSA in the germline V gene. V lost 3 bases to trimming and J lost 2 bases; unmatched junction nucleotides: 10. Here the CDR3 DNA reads TGTGCCAGCAGCTTCAGCGACAGGGGGCCTTACCCCTACGAGCAGTACTTC. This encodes CASSFSDRGPYPYEQYF.